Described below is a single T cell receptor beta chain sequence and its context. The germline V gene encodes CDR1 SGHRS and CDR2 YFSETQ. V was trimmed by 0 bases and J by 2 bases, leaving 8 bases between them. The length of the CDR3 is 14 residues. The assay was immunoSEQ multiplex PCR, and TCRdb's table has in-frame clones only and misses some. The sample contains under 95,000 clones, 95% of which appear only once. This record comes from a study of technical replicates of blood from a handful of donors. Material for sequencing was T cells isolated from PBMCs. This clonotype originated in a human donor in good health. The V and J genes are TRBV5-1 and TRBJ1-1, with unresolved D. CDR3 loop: CASSLGRGNTEAFF. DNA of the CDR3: TGCGCCAGCAGCTTGGGACGGGGAAACACTGAAGCTTTCTTT.